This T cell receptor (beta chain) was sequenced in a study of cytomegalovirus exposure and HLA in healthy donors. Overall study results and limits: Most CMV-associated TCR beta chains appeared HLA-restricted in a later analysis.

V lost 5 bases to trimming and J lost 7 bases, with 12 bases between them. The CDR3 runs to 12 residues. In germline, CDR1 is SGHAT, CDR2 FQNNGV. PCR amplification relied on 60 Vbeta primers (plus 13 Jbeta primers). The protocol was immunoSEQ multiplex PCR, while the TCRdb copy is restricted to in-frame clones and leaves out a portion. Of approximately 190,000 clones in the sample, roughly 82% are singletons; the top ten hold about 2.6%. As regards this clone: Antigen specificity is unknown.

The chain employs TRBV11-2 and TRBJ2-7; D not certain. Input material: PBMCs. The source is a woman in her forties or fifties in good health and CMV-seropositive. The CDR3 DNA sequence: TGTGCCAGCAGCCATGAGTCCGGTGAGCAGTACTTC. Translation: CASSHESGEQYF.